The 26 T cell receptor beta chains presented below share a single source sample, sequenced in a study of breast tumors, draining lymph nodes, adjacent tissues. TCRdb re-called the multiplex PCR reads through MiXCR, storing one row per CDR3 protein. The sample lists over 250,000 distinct CDR3 sequences, roughly 30% seen once, with 1.1% in the top ten. Samples came from axillary lymph nodes draining the breast cancer. What was sequenced was axillary lymph node tissue. The receptors were sampled from a female donor with breast cancer. Some clones in this sample may be carry-over from other donors' samples.

This clonotype was found many times. This chain connects TRBV30 to TRBJ2-7; D not resolved. V shed 4 bases and J shed 3 bases, with 10 bases lying between them. The CDR3 runs to 12 residues. The V gene's germline CDR1 is GTSNPN and CDR2 SVGIG (reference sequence). CDR3 bases: TGTGCCTGGACCACCACCAGCTACGAGCAGTACTTC. It translates to CAWTTTSYEQYF.

This clonotype was observed many times. The rearrangement joins TRBV5-5 to TRBJ2-3, with 12 bases lining up with TRBD1. Germline trimming cut 0 bases from V and 7 bases from J; bases unmatched to any gene: 9. This CDR3 comprises 17 residues. Germline CDR1 and CDR2: SGHKS and YYEKEE (reference sequence). The CDR3 reads CASSLGVGQGAPNTQYF. As DNA, the CDR3 is TGTGCCAGCAGCTTGGGAGTGGGACAGGGGGCGCCGAATACGCAGTATTTT.

This clonotype was seen repeatedly, ten times or more. J is TRBJ1-2 and V is TRBV10-3, with D hard to call. The germline V gene encodes CDR1 ENHRY and CDR2 SYGVKD. V was cut by 0 bases and J by 5 bases, with 10 bases left in between. The CDR3 sequence is 14 residues long. The CDR3 sequence is CAISESNEVYGYTF. The CDR3 nucleotides read TGTGCCATCAGTGAGTCCAATGAGGTGTATGGCTACACCTTC.

This clonotype has ten or more counts. The chain is built from TRBV30 and TRBJ1-2; the D gene is possibly TRBD1 (6 bases). The V end was cut by 0 bases, the J end by 5 bases, with 7 bases between. The CDR3 consists of 12 residues. Germline CDR1 reads GTSNPN; CDR2 reads SVGIG (reference sequence). The CDR3 is CAWSVGGYGYTF. CDR3 sequence (DNA): TGTGCCTGGAGTGTAGGGGGATATGGCTACACCTTC.

This clonotype was seen repeatedly, ten times or more. The V gene is TRBV12-3 or TRBV12-4, the J gene TRBJ2-1, with a weak D call TRBD2 (7 bases). Trimming took off 1 base at V and 7 bases at J, with 14 bases between the two ends. This CDR3 is built from 15 residues. CDR3 residues: CASSLGGLAVNEQFF. The CDR3 DNA sequence: TGTGCCAGCAGTTTAGGGGGGCTAGCGGTAAATGAGCAGTTCTTC.

This clonotype was counted ten times or more. CDR3 in amino acids: CASSIGPQGREQFF. The DNA for the CDR3 is TGTGCCAGTAGTATAGGGCCCCAGGGGCGCGAGCAGTTCTTC. The rearrangement links TRBV19 to TRBJ2-1, with TRBD1 as a possible D gene (6 bases). Germline CDR1 reads LNHDA; CDR2 reads SQIVND (reference sequence). CDR3 length equals 14 residues. The germline V and J ends were trimmed by 1 base and 10 bases, with 14 bases remaining between them.

This clonotype was seen a few times. This may stem from a read error, because a much larger clone lies one nucleotide away. The V call is TRBV6-5, the J call TRBJ1-6, with TRBD1 matching 10 bases. The CDR3 sequence is 14 residues long. The germline gives CDR1 MNHEY, CDR2 SVGAGI. V shed 6 bases, J shed 9 bases, and the junction held 5 bases outside the gene matches. In DNA form, the CDR3 reads TGTGCCAGCAGACACGACAGGGGGCCTTCACCCCTCCACTTT. Amino acids: CASRHDRGPSPLHF.

This clonotype occurred many times. This sequence joins TRBV12-5 and TRBJ1-6, with D possibly being TRBD1 (5 bases). The CDR3 covers 14 residues. V lost 3 bases, J lost 10 bases, and 13 bases lay in between. Germline CDR1 is LGHNT and CDR2 is FRNRAP. This chain's CDR3 is CASGLGYGGSPLHF. In DNA form, the CDR3 reads TGTGCTAGTGGTTTAGGGTATGGGGGGTCACCCCTCCACTTT.

This clonotype has ten or more counts. The gene calls are TRBV6-2 or TRBV6-3 and TRBJ2-5; D not resolved. CDR1 is MNHEY, CDR2 SVGEGT, per germline. The CDR3 consists of 11 residues. V lost 8 bases and J lost 5, with 9 bases in between. The CDR3 reads CASQTSETQYF. The DNA of the CDR3 is TGTGCCAGCCAGACGTCGGAGACCCAGTACTTC.

There are many counts of this clonotype. This chain connects TRBV12-3 or TRBV12-4 to TRBJ2-5; 9 bases align to TRBD2. The V gene end was trimmed by 2 bases and the J gene end by 2 bases; junction bases not matched to a gene: 9. The CDR3 loop spans 17 amino acids. Here the CDR3 DNA reads TGTGCCAGCAGTTTAAAGCTAGCGGGAAAAGGACAAGAGACCCAGTACTTC. It is translated as CASSLKLAGKGQETQYF.

A word on this clonotype: A much bigger clone sits one base away, suggesting this may be a read error. V usage is TRBV11-3 and J usage is TRBJ2-1, with D possibly TRBD2 on 6 matching bases. Germline CDR1 is SGHNT and CDR2 is YENEEA. This CDR3 region has 15 residues. V lost 3 bases to trimming and J lost 2 bases, with 11 bases between them. The CDR3 protein is CASSFLGLPYNEQFF. As DNA, the CDR3 is TGTGCCAGCAGCTTCTTGGGACTCCCCTACAATGAGCAGTTCTTC.

Concerning this clonotype: A much larger clonotype is one base distant, so this may be a read error. The gene calls are TRBV6-4 and TRBJ2-5; possible D gene TRBD1, 7 bases. In germline, CDR1 is MRHNA, CDR2 SNTAGT. The length of the CDR3 is 13 residues. CDR3: CASSEEGGGTRYF. The CDR3 region has the DNA TGTGCCAGCAGTGAAGAAGGGGGCGGGACCCGGTACTTC.

This clonotype has ten or more counts. The rearrangement uses TRBV7-9 and TRBJ1-4; 9 bases align to TRBD1. The CDR3 length is 15 residues. Germline CDR1 reads SEHNR; CDR2 reads FQNEAQ (reference sequence). V lost 5 bases to trimming and J lost 6 bases; unmatched junction nucleotides: 7. The CDR3 DNA reads TGTGCCAGCAGCATATACAGGGGGCGGGATGAAAAACTGTTTTTT. This translates into CASSIYRGRDEKLFF.

This rearrangement joins TRBV2 to TRBJ2-5; perhaps D is TRBD1 or TRBD2 (7 bases each). V shed 4 bases and J shed 5 bases, with 14 bases lying between them. This CDR3 has 14 amino acids. From germline, CDR1 is SNHLY and CDR2 FYNNEI. CDR3 loop: CASSAGGRGETQYF. DNA of the CDR3: TGTGCCAGCAGTGCGGGGGGCAGGGGGGAGACCCAGTACTTC. The whole variable domain, filled in from reference TRBV2 and TRBJ2-5, reads EPEVTQTPSHQVTQMGQEVILRCVPISNHLYFYWYRQILGQKVEFLVSFYNNEISEKSEIFDDQFSVERPDGSNFTLKIRSTKLEDSAMYFCASSAGGRGETQYFGPGTRLLVL.

At least ten counts were recorded for this clonotype. The V call is TRBV4-1, the J call TRBJ2-7; perhaps TRBD2 as D (6 bases). V lost 1 base, J lost 2 bases, and 9 bases lay in between. Germline-derived CDR1 and CDR2 are MGHRA and YSYEKL. The CDR3 length is 14 residues. The CDR3 region has the DNA TGCGCCAGCAGCCAAGGACTAGGGACCTACGAGCAGTACTTC. This sequence encodes CASSQGLGTYEQYF.

The genes are TRBV6-2 or TRBV6-3 and TRBJ1-2, with D perhaps TRBD1 (6 bases). CDR3 size: 15 residues. Germline V CDR1 and CDR2: MNHEY, SVGEGT. V gave up 5 bases and J gave up 1 base, with 14 bases separating them. CDR3 residues: CASSRHRADNYGYTF. The CDR3 nucleotides read TGTGCCAGCAGTCGACACAGGGCAGATAACTATGGCTACACCTTC.

This clonotype occurred many times. The rearrangement joins TRBV2 to TRBJ2-1, with 9 bases fitting TRBD2. The CDR3 length is 16 residues. Germline V gives CDR1 SNHLY, CDR2 FYNNEI. Germline trimming cut 6 bases from V and 7 bases from J; bases unmatched to any gene: 13. The CDR3 sequence: CASSTSSGRYGNEQFF. CDR3 nucleotides: TGTGCCAGCAGCACAAGTAGCGGGAGATACGGGAATGAGCAGTTCTTC. Variable domain in full (rest from reference TRBV2 and TRBJ2-1): EPEVTQTPSHQVTQMGQEVILRCVPISNHLYFYWYRQILGQKVEFLVSFYNNEISEKSEIFDDQFSVERPDGSNFTLKIRSTKLEDSAMYFCASSTSSGRYGNEQFFGPGTRLTVL.

This clonotype came up once. Relative to the germline gene, one junction end is altered; a read error may explain this. The rearrangement uses TRBV25-1 and TRBJ1-2, with 10 bases lining up with TRBD1. The CDR3 has 15 amino acids. Germline CDR1 is MGHDK and CDR2 is SYGVNS. The CDR3 bases are TGTGCCAGCAGTTTGGGACAGGGGATTCCTTATGGCTGCACCTTC. This translates into CASSLGQGIPYGCTF.

As regards this clonotype: This could be a read error, since a much larger clone is one nucleotide away. The chain recombines TRBV19 with TRBJ2-3; the D gene is possibly TRBD2 (6 bases). This CDR3 region has 15 residues. Germline V gives CDR1 LNHDA, CDR2 SQIVND (reference sequence). The V end was cut by 3 bases, the J end by 4 bases, with 14 bases between. The chain's CDR3 is CASSILRDRADTQYF. CDR3 coding DNA: TGTGCCAGTAGTATTCTGCGGGACCGCGCAGATACGCAGTATTTT.

This clonotype was seen a few times. The chain joins TRBV5-5 to TRBJ1-2; D possibly corresponds to TRBD1 (5 bases). Between the trimmed V and J ends, which lost 0 bases and 8 bases, there was a span of 20 bases. Germline V CDR1 and CDR2: SGHKS, YYEKEE (reference sequence). The CDR3 sequence is 16 residues long. CDR3 loop: CASSLAGAGGDLGYTF. DNA of the CDR3: TGTGCCAGCAGCTTGGCCGGGGCGGGGGGTGATCTGGGCTACACCTTC.

This clonotype was recorded many times. CDR3: CASWTRVGTQYF. CDR3 nucleotide sequence: TGTGCCAGCTGGACACGAGTCGGTACGCAGTATTTT. The chain recombines TRBV6-1 with TRBJ2-3; maybe TRBD1 (5 bases). Trimming removed 8 bases from V and 8 bases from J, with 14 bases in between. Germline-derived CDR1 and CDR2 are MNHNS and SASEGT. This CDR3 contains 12 residues.

This clonotype appeared a few times. The chain links TRBV6-2 or TRBV6-3 to TRBJ2-1; 10 nucleotides agree with TRBD2. This CDR3 contains 15 residues. CDR1 and CDR2 (germline): MNHEY, SVGEGT. Losses at the gene ends were 5 bases for V and 7 bases for J; bases not matched to a gene: 8. This CDR3 is CASSPPGLARNEQFF. The CDR3 nucleotides are TGTGCCAGCAGTCCTCCGGGACTAGCGAGGAATGAGCAGTTCTTC.

Concerning this clonotype itself: No DNA is shown, since the ends of the CDR3 on it are uncertain; the CDR3 is the one TCRdb lists. This rearrangement joins TRBV24-1 to TRBJ1-5. The CDR3 spans 22 residues, counting both ends. The germline V gene has CDR1 KGHDR and CDR2 SFDVKD. CDR3 sequence reads: CATSDSSTITDTQYFGNQPQHF.

With regard to this clonotype: Possible read error: a much larger clone is one base away. This likely comes from a read error, as the CDR3 has no conserved phenylalanine or tryptophan at its end. This rearrangement joins TRBV7-8 to TRBJ2-5; D may be TRBD1 (6 bases). The V end was cut by 5 bases, the J end by 1 base, with 11 bases between. Germline V gives CDR1 SGHVS, CDR2 FQNEAQ. The CDR3 sequence is 14 residues long. The CDR3 DNA reads TGTGCCAGCAGCAAAACAGGGATCCAAGAGACCCAGTACCTC. Translating gives CASSKTGIQETQYL.

Regarding this clonotype: Possible read error: a much larger clone is one base away. This chain joins TRBV6-6 and TRBJ1-6; D call uncertain. Germline values: CDR1 MNHNY, CDR2 SVGAGI (reference sequence). V dropped 10 bases and J dropped 8 bases, with 9 bases sitting between them. The CDR3 contains 11 residues. DNA for the CDR3: TGTGCCATACAGCGAGATTCACCCCTCCACTTT. Encoded protein: CAIQRDSPLHF.

This clonotype was seen at least ten times. This chain connects TRBV10-3 to TRBJ1-6; 11 positions agree with TRBD1. Germline V gene lookup returns CDR1 ENHRY and CDR2 SYGVKD. This CDR3 has 16 residues. V dropped 0 bases and J dropped 8; count of bases not matched to a gene: 3. The CDR3: CAISESDRGQDSPLHF. CDR3 DNA: TGTGCCATCAGTGAGTCGGACAGGGGGCAGGATTCACCCCTCCACTTT.